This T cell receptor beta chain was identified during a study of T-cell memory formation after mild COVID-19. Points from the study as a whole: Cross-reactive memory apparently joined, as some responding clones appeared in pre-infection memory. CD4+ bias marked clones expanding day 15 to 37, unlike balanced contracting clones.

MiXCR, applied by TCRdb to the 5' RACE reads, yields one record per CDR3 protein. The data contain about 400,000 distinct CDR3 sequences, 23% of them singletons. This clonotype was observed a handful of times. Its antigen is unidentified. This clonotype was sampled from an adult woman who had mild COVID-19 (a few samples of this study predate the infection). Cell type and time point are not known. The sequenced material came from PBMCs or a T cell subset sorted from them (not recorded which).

The CDR3 loop reads CASSPGGYNTEAFF. The CDR3 region has the DNA TGTGCCAGCTCACCCGGGGGTTACAACACTGAAGCTTTCTTT. The rearrangement links TRBV18 to TRBJ1-1, with D possibly TRBD1 on 5 matching bases. Trimming cost V 3 bases and J 2 bases, with 10 bases left between them. This CDR3 is built from 14 residues. Germline CDR1 reads KGHSH; CDR2 reads LQKENI.